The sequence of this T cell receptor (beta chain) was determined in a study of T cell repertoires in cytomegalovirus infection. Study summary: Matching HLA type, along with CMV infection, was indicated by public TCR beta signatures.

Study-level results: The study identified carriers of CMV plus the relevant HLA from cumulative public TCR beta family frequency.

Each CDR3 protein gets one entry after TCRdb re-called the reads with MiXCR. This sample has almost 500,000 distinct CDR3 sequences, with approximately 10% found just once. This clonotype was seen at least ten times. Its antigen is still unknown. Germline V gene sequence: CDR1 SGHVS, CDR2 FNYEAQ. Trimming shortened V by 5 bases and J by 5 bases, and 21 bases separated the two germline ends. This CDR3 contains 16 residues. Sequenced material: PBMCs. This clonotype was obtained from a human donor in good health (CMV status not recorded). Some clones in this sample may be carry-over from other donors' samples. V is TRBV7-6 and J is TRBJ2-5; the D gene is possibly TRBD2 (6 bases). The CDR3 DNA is TGTGCCAGCAGCCTCCCACCGGCCCCGGCGGGGGAGACCCAGTACTTC. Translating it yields CASSLPPAPAGETQYF.